This T cell receptor (beta chain) emerged from a study of blood T cell repertoires in COVID-19 (dated by TCRdb to 2018 to 2020). For the study in its entirety: Samples from collaborators originated in the United States, Italy and Spain and spanned both the acute and convalescent phases of COVID-19. The prospective study material was composed of cDNA or gDNA derived from T cells, B-cell-depleted T cells, or PBMCs. The dataset comprised deeply sampled blood TCRbeta repertoires from subjects exposed to, actively infected with, or recovered from COVID-19. The repertoires were released in a freely available public database meant as a resource for research on the immune response to SARS-CoV-2. Samples came from the ongoing ImmuneRACE study (first 160 participants) plus 1,254 subjects from 6 global collaborators. Sample metadata almost always included a de-identified subject ID, COVID-19 status, age in years and sex. Where available, HLA class I and class II types were taken from metadata supplied by the sample provider and were not determined by assay-based typing. Results the study describes overall, beyond this receptor: How much clinical and demographic metadata was included differed by source and by participant, and the metadata was provided uncurated.

The immunoSEQ Assay, a bias-controlled multiplex PCR, was used to amplify TCRbeta CDR3 regions from genomic DNA. In the authors' own workflow: The number of nucleated cells in each sample was estimated by amplification of reference gene primers within the assay. To quantify the absolute abundance of each unique TCRbeta CDR3 rearrangement, sequence reads were collapsed and filtered. For each sample, productive Simpson clonality was calculated by taking the square root of Simpson's diversity index across productive rearrangements. The immuneACCESS repertoire file appears here via TCRdb, limited to in-frame rearrangements. These files lack a portion of the clones; in checked studies, under half of the deficit traces to unresolved V genes, and the cause of the others is not known. V, J and clone size were drawn from that table, and D and trimming were deduced from the DNA. For this sample there are about 160,000 clones; 70% to 85% appear just once. The top ten hold roughly 6.4% of the sample.

In Seattle, one collaborating source enrolled patients while the infection was active and tracked those patients longitudinally over the course of disease. The collaborating institutions used their own protocols to collect whole blood in K2EDTA tubes. For TCRbeta analysis, collaborators shipped samples as frozen whole blood, isolated PBMCs, or DNA extracted from either of those sample types. Its CDR3 holds 15 amino acids, cysteine through phenylalanine. The read is trimmed to its CDR3 DNA, 45 bases read in frame from base 1. V is reduced by 0 bases and J by 4 bases, leaving a spacing of 13 bases between them. From a lookup of the germline V gene, CDR1 and CDR2 are SGHDT and YYEEEE. Worth noting for this clone: Which antigen it targets is not known. Base qualities are not provided; no much larger clone lies one nucleotide away.

The sample was peripheral blood. The chain is made from TRBV5-6 and TRBJ1-1; the D region possibly corresponds to TRBD1 (5 bases align). The TCR comes from a middle-aged woman with COVID-19, enrolled during active disease. The sequenced DNA: TGTGCCAGCAGCTTGGCCCGGGACTCGCGCACTGAAGCTTTCTTT. This is translated as CASSLARDSRTEAFF. The variable domain in full, with residues beyond the CDR3 obtained from the reference TRBV5-6 and TRBJ1-1 genes, is DAGVTQSPTHLIKTRGQQVTLRCSPKSGHDTVSWYQQALGQGPQFIFQYYEEEERQRGNFPDRFSGHQFPNYSSELNVNALLLGDSALYLCASSLARDSRTEAFFGQGTRLTVV.